A single T cell receptor beta chain is shown here with its context. Its matching antigen is unknown. This CDR3 region has 14 residues. In germline, CDR1 is MNHNS, CDR2 SASEGT. Trimming took 9 bases from V and 5 from J, leaving 14 bases between them. Some clones are missing from TCRdb's copy, which holds only in-frame ones; the method was immunoSEQ multiplex PCR. Altogether around 77,000 clones are present, around 92% being singletons, with the ten largest covering around 0.15%. Naive CD4 T cells were sorted as CD45RO-negative, CD62L-positive. This sample was taken from a study of human versus mouse CDR3 diversity and MHC coevolution. The overall study: Each sample yielded about 0.6 x 10^7 to 1.6 x 10^7 valid reads.

Findings and caveats of the study: Mice had fewer CDR3 deletions and insertions than humans on average. Human T cells were selected on more than five MHC II alleles.

This receptor was identified in a person between 25 and 69 years old in good health. Material for sequencing was naive CD4+ T cells from blood. Regarding subset: CD45RO-negative CD62L-positive naive CD4 T cells. The chain carries TRBV6-1 and TRBJ1-6, with D hard to call. The CDR3 sequence: CASEVPVDNSPLHF. The CDR3 DNA is TGTGCCAGTGAAGTACCAGTCGATAATTCACCCCTCCACTTT.